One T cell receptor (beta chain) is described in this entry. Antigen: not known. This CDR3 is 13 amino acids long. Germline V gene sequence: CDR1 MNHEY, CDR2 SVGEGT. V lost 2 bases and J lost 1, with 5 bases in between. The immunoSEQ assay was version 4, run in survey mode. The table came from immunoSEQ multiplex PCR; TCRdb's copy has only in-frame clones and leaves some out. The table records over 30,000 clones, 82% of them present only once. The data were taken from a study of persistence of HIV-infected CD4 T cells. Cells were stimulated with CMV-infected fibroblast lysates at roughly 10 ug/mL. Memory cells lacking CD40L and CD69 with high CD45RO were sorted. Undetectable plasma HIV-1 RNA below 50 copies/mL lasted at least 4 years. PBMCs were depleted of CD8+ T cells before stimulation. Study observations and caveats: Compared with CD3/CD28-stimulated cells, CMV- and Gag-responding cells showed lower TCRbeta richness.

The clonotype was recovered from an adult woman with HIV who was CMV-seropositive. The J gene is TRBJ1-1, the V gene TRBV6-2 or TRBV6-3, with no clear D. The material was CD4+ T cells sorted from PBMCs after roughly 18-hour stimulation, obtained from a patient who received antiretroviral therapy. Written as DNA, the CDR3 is TGTGCCAGCAGTTACATGGGGAACACTGAAGCTTTCTTT. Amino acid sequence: CASSYMGNTEAFF.